This TCR beta chain was captured by sequencing in a study of beta chain features in type 1 diabetes. Broader study findings: TCRB CDR3s from Type 1 diabetes patients were moderately but significantly shorter in all four CD4+ subsets.

As for this clone: Its antigen is not identified.

Of the isolated RNA, all was reverse transcribed, and so the sequenced material was expressed TCRB transcripts. The assay was immunoSEQ multiplex PCR, and TCRdb's table has in-frame clones only and misses some. The sample has hundreds of thousands of clones; 30% are singletons. The germline CDR1 and CDR2 sequences are LNHNV and YYDKDF (reference sequence). This CDR3 is built from 16 residues. Trimming shortened V by 0 bases and J by 4 bases, and 15 bases separated the two germline ends. A CD45RO/CCR7/CD25/CD127/CD95/CD27 panel sorted naive, central memory, regulatory and stem cell-like memory CD4+ cells.

The sequence derives from a young man in good health. Source material: naive CD4+ T cells from blood. The V call is TRBV15, the J call TRBJ1-2, with D uncertain. As DNA, the CDR3 is TGTGCCACCAGCAGAGAAGCGGCCGACAATCCCTATGGCTACACCTTC. Its protein is CATSREAADNPYGYTF. Drawing the rest from reference TRBV15 and TRBJ1-2, the complete variable domain is DAMVIQNPRYQVTQFGKPVTLSCSQTLNHNVMYWYQQKSSQAPKLLFHYYDKDFNNEADTPDNFQSRRPNTSFCFLDIRSPGLGDTAMYLCATSREAADNPYGYTFGSGTRLTVV.